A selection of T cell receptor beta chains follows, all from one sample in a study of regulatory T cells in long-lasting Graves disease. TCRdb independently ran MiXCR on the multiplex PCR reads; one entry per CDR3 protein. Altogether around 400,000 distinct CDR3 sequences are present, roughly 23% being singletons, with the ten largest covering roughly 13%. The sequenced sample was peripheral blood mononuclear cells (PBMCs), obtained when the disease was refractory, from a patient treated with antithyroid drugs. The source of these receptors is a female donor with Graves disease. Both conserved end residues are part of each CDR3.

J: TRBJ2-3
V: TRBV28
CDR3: CASSLRTGADTDTQYF

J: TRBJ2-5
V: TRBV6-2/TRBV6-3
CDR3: CASSWTSGEETQYF

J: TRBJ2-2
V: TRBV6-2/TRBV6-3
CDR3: CASTIAGGNTGELFF

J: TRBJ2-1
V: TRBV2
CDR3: CAGTPGVEGYNEQFF

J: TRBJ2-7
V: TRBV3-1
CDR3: CASSQAGSSYEQYF

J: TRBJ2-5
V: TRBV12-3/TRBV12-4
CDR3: CASSHGTGGETQYF

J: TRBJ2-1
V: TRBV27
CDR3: CASSSLNKAGANNEQFF

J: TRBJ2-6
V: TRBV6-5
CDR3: CASSYSKTSGANVLTF

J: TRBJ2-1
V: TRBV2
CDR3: CASSPGLAGGAGEQFF

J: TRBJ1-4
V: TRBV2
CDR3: CASVEYEGANEKLFF

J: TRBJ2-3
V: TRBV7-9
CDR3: CASSIGTSGSPDTQYF

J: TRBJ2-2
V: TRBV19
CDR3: CASSIGVYWGTGELFF

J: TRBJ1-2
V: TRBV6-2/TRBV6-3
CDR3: CASSLGQNFYGYTF

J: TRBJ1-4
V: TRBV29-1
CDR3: CSAEDRDSPNEKLFF

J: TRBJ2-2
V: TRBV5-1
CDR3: CASSSTPAAGGNTGELFF

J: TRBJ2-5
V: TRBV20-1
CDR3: CSARSGLAGLISRESQYF